The 10 T cell receptor beta chains below all came from one sample that was sequenced in a study of blood T cell repertoires in COVID-19 (dated by TCRdb to 2020 to 2022). Library preparation was by the immunoSEQ multiplex PCR assay. In its TCRdb copy, this immuneACCESS table keeps in-frame sequences only and misses some clones. Where compared with another copy, unresolved V genes explain less than half of these, and the others have no known cause. A total of about 92,000 clones appear in this sample, 75% to 90% of them only once. Over 9% of the sample is in the top ten clones. The sequenced material came from peripheral blood. The origin of the receptors is a woman in her sixties or seventies with acute or convalescent COVID-19.

This chain connects TRBV5-4 to TRBJ2-1; D is uncertain. Looked up from germline, CDR1 is SGHNT and CDR2 is YYREEE (reference sequence). The CDR3 is 16 amino acids. Between the trimmed V and J ends, which lost 0 bases and 3 bases, there was a span of 13 bases. In DNA form, the CDR3 reads TGTGCCAGCAGCTTGGGATATAGCAGATACTACAATGAGCAGTTCTTC. Its protein is CASSLGYSRYYNEQFF. Using reference TRBV5-4 and TRBJ2-1 for the parts outside the CDR3, the full variable domain is ETGVTQSPTHLIKTRGQQVTLRCSSQSGHNTVSWYQQALGQGPQFIFQYYREEENGRGNFPPRFSGLQFPNYSSELNVNALELDDSALYLCASSLGYSRYYNEQFFGPGTRLTVL.

The chain has TRBV7-9 and TRBJ2-1, with 16 bases identical to TRBD2. V dropped 5 bases and J dropped 0; count of bases not matched to a gene: 7. Germline V lookup: CDR1 SEHNR, CDR2 FQNEAQ (reference sequence). The CDR3 spans 19 residues. DNA of the CDR3: TGTGCCAGCAGCGTCGGGACTAGCGGGAGGGCCCTCTCCTACAATGAGCAGTTCTTC. This encodes CASSVGTSGRALSYNEQFF.

J is TRBJ2-1 and V is TRBV7-9, with a weak D call TRBD2 (6 bases). Trimming removed 3 bases at V and 4 bases at J, with 13 bases between. CDR3 length: 15 residues. The germline gives CDR1 SEHNR, CDR2 FQNEAQ (reference sequence). The CDR3 here is CASSFTSLEYNEQFF. The CDR3 bases are TGTGCCAGCAGCTTCACTAGCCTGGAGTACAATGAGCAGTTCTTC.

V is TRBV6-5 and J is TRBJ1-2; 9 bases map to TRBD1. CDR3 length: 14 amino acids. The V segment lost 5 bases and the J segment 4 bases; nucleotides outside the gene matches: 5. Germline V gene data show CDR1 as MNHEY and CDR2 as SVGAGI. CDR3 sequence: CASSIGQGIYGYTF. In DNA form, the CDR3 reads TGTGCCAGCAGTATCGGACAGGGGATCTATGGCTACACCTTC.

V gene TRBV19 combines with J gene TRBJ1-5; D unclear. CDR3 length equals 16 residues. Germline values: CDR1 LNHDA, CDR2 SQIVND (reference sequence). V lost 3 bases to trimming and J lost 2 bases, with 14 bases between them. In DNA, the CDR3 is TGTGCCAGTAGTATTGGAGGGCGGAAAGGCAATCAGCCCCAGCATTTT. Protein: CASSIGGRKGNQPQHF.

The count of this clone is one. The V gene is TRBV6-2 or TRBV6-3, the J gene TRBJ2-7, with 10 positions matching TRBD2. The V gene's germline CDR1 is MNHEY and CDR2 SVGEGT. CDR3 length: 15 amino acids. Trimming removed 7 bases from V and 6 bases from J; junction bases left unmatched: 12. CDR3 amino acids: CASNPAGGPFGEQYF. The CDR3 nucleotides are TGTGCCAGCAACCCAGCGGGGGGGCCATTTGGCGAGCAGTACTTC.

In this sample, this clone turned up a few times. The chain links TRBV7-9 to TRBJ2-3, with 7 bases matching TRBD2. Germline values: CDR1 SEHNR, CDR2 FQNEAQ (reference sequence). The CDR3 is 14 amino acids. With 5 bases clipped from V and 2 bases from J, the junction kept 4 bases outside the gene matches. CDR3 in amino acids: CASSVLAVTDTQYF. The CDR3 DNA is TGTGCCAGCAGCGTTCTAGCGGTCACAGATACGCAGTATTTT.

The chain joins TRBV5-6 to TRBJ2-2; 10 bases match TRBD1. CDR1 is SGHDT, CDR2 YYEEEE, per germline. V lost 4 bases and J lost 5; bases outside the gene matches: 8. There are 16 residues in the CDR3. This CDR3 is CASSTTGTGATGELFF. The CDR3 bases are TGTGCCAGCAGCACTACCGGGACAGGGGCGACCGGGGAGCTGTTTTTT.

J is TRBJ1-1 and V is TRBV6-5; 9 bases line up with TRBD1. With 4 bases clipped from V and 1 base from J, the junction kept 1 base outside the gene matches. CDR3 length: 14 amino acids. Per germline, CDR1 MNHEY and CDR2 SVGAGI. The CDR3: CASSWGQGNTEAFF. The CDR3 nucleotides are TGTGCCAGCAGTTGGGGACAGGGGAACACTGAAGCTTTCTTT.

J is TRBJ1-4 and V is TRBV6-1; D is perhaps TRBD1 (5 bases). CDR1 MNHNS and CDR2 SASEGT come from the germline V gene. Trimming shortened V by 1 base and J by 7 bases, and 16 bases separated the two germline ends. The CDR3 covers 16 residues. This chain's CDR3 is CASSEVARRVFEKLFF. CDR3 DNA: TGTGCCAGCAGTGAAGTAGCACGCAGGGTCTTTGAAAAACTGTTTTTT.